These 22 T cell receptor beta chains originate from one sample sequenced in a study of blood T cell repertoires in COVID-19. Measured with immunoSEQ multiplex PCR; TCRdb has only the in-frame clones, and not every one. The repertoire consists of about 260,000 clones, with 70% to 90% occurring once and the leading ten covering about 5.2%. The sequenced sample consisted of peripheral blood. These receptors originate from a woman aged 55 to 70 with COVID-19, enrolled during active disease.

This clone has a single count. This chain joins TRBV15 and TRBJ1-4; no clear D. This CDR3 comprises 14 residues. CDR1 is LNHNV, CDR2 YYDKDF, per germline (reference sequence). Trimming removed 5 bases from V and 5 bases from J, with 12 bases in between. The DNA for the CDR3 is TGTGCCACCAGCCAGGTCACCGTAAATGAAAAACTGTTTTTT. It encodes CATSQVTVNEKLFF.

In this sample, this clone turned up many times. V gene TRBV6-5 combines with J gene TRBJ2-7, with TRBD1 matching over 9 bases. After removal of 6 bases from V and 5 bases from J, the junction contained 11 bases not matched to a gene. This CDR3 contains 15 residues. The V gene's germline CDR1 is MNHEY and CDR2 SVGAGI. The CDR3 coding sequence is TGTGCCAGCAGCCGCTCGGGACAGGGAACGGACGAGCAGTACTTC. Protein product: CASSRSGQGTDEQYF.

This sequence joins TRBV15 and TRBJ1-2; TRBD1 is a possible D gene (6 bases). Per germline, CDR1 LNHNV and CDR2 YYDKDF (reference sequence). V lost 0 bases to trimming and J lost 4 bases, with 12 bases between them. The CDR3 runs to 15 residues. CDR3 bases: TGTGCCACCAGCAGAGATATAGGACAGAGCTATGGCTACACCTTC. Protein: CATSRDIGQSYGYTF.

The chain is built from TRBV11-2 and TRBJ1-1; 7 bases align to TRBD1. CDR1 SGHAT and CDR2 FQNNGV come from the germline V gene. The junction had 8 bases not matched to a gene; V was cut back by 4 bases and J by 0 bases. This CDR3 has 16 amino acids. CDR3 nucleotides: TGTGCCAGCAGCTCCGGACAGGTCTTAATGAACACTGAAGCTTTCTTT. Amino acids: CASSSGQVLMNTEAFF. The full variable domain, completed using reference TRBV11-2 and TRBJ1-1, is EAGVAQSPRYKIIEKRQSVAFWCNPISGHATLYWYQQILGQGPKLLIQFQNNGVVDDSQLPKDRFSAERLKGVDSTLKIQPAKLEDSAVYLCASSSGQVLMNTEAFFGQGTRLTVV.

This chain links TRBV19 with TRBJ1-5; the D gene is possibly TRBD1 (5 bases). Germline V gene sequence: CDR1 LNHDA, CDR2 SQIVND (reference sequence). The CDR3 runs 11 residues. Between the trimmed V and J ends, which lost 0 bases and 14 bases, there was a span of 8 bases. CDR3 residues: CASSIDRGKHF. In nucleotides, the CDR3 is TGTGCCAGTAGTATAGACCGGGGGAAGCATTTT.

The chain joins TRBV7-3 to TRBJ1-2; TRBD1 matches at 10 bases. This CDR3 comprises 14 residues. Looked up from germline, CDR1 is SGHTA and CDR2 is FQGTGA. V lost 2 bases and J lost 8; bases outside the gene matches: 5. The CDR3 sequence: CASSLLGTGVGYTF. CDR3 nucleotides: TGTGCCAGCAGCTTACTAGGGACAGGGGTCGGCTACACCTTC.

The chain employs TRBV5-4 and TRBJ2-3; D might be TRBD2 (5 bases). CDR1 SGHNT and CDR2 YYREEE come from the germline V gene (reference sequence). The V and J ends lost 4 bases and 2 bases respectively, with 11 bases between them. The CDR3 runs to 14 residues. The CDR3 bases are TGTGCCAGCAGCGTAAGACTATCCACAGATACGCAGTATTTT. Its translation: CASSVRLSTDTQYF.

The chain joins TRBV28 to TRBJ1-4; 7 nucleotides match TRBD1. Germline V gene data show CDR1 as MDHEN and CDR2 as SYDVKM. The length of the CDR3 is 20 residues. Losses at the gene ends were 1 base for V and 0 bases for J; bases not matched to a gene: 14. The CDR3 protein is CASSLYSVSWGTATNEKLFF. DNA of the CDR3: TGTGCCAGCAGTTTATATTCTGTATCCTGGGGGACAGCAACTAATGAAAAACTGTTTTTT.

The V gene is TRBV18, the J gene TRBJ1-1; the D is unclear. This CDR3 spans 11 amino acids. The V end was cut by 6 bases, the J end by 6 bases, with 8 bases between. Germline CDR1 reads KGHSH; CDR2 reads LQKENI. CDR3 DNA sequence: TGTGCCAGCTCGGCCGCGGCTGAAGCTTTCTTT. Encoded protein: CASSAAAEAFF.

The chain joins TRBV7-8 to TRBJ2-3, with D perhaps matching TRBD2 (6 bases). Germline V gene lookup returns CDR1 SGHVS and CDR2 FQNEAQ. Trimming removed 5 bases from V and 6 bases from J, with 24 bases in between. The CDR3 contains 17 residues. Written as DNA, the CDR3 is TGTGCCAGCAGCAACCCTCTCACGTCGGGAGCAGGGGATACGCAGTATTTT. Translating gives CASSNPLTSGAGDTQYF.

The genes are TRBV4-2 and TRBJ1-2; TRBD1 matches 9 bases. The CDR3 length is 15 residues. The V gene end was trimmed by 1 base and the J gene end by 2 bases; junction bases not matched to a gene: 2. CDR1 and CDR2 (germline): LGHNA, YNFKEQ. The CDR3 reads CASSQVGTGNYGYTF. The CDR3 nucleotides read TGTGCCAGCAGCCAAGTCGGGACAGGGAACTATGGCTACACCTTC.

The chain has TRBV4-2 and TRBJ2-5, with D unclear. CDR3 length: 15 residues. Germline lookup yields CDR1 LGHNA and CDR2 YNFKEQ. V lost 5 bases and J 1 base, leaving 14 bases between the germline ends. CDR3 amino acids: CASSASSGSQETQYF. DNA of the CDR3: TGTGCCAGCAGCGCTTCCTCTGGCAGCCAAGAGACCCAGTACTTC.

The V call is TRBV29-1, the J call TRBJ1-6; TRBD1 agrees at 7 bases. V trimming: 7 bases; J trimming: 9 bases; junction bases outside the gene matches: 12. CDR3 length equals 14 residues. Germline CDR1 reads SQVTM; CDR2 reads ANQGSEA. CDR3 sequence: CSARQGAMGSPLHF. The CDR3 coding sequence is TGCAGCGCAAGACAGGGAGCTATGGGTTCACCCCTCCACTTT.

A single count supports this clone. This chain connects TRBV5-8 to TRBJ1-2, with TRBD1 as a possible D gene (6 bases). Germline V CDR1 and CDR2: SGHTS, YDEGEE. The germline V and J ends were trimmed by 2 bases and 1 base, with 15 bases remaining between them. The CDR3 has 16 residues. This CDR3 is CASSFGTLLSNYGYTF. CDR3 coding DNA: TGTGCCAGCAGCTTTGGGACACTGCTCAGTAACTATGGCTACACCTTC.

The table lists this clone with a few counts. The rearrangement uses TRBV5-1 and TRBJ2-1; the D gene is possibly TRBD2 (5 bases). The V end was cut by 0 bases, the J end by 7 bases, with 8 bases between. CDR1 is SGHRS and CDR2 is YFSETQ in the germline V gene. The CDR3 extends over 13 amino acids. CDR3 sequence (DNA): TGCGCCAGCAGCTTGGCGGGGTCAAATGAGCAGTTCTTC. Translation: CASSLAGSNEQFF.

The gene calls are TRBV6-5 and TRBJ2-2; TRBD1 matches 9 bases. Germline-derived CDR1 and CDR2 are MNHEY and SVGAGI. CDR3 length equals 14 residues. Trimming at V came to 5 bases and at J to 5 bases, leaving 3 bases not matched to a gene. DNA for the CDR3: TGTGCCAGCAGTCCCGGGACAGGGACCGGGGAGCTGTTTTTT. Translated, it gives CASSPGTGTGELFF.

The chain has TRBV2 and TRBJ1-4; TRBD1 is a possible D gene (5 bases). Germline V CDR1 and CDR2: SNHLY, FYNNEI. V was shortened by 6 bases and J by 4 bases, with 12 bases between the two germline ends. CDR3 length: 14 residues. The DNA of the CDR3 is TGTGCCAGCAGCGGACAAGTCAGTAATGAAAAACTGTTTTTT. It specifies CASSGQVSNEKLFF. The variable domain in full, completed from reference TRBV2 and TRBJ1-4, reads EPEVTQTPSHQVTQMGQEVILRCVPISNHLYFYWYRQILGQKVEFLVSFYNNEISEKSEIFDDQFSVERPDGSNFTLKIRSTKLEDSAMYFCASSGQVSNEKLFFGSGTQLSVL.

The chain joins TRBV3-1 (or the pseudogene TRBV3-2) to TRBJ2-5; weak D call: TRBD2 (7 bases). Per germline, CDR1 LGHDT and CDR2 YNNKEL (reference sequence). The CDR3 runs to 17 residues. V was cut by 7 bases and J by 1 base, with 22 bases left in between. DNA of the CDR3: TGTGCCAGCAAAAAAAGGGGGAGCGGGACCCCCCAAGAGACCCAGTACTTC. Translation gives CASKKRGSGTPQETQYF.

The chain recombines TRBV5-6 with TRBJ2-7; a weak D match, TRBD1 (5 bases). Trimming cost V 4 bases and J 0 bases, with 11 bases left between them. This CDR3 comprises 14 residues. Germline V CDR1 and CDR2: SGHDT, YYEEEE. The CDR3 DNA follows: TGTGCCAGCAGCAGGCGACAGTTCTCCTACGAGCAGTACTTC. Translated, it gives CASSRRQFSYEQYF.

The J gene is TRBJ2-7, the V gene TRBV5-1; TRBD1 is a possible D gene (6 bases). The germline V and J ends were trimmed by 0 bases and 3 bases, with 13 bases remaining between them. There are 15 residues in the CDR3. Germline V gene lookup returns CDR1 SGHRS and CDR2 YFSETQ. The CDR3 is CASSLANGRGYEQYF. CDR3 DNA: TGCGCCAGCAGCTTGGCCAATGGCAGGGGCTACGAGCAGTACTTC. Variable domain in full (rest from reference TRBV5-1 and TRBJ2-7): KAGVTQTPRYLIKTRGQQVTLSCSPISGHRSVSWYQQTPGQGLQFLFEYFSETQRNKGNFPGRFSGRQFSNSRSEMNVSTLELGDSALYLCASSLANGRGYEQYFGPGTRLTVT.

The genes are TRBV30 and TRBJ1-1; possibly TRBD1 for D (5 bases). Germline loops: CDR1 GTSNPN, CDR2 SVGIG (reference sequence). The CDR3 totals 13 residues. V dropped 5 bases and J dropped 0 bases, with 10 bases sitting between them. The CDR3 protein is CAWLAGMNTEAFF. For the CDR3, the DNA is TGTGCCTGGTTAGCAGGGATGAACACTGAAGCTTTCTTT.

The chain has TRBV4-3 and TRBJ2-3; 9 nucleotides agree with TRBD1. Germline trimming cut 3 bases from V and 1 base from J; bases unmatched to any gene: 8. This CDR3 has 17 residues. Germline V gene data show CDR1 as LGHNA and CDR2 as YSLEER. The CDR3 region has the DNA TGCGCCAGCAGCCAGGAACAGGGGGCGCAAGGCACAGATACGCAGTATTTT. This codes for CASSQEQGAQGTDTQYF.